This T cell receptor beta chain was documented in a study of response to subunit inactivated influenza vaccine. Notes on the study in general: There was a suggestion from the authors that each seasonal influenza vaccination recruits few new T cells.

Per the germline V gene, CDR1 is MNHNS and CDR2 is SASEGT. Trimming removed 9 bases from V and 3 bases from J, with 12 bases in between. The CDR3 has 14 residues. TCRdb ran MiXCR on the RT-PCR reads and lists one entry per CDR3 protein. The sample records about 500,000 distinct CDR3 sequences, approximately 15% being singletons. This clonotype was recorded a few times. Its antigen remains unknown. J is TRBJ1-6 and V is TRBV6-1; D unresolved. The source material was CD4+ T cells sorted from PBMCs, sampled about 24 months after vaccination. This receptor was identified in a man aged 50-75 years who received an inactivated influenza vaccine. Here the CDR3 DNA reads TGTGCCAGTGGACCGACCAACTATAATTCACCCCTCCACTTT. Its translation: CASGPTNYNSPLHF.